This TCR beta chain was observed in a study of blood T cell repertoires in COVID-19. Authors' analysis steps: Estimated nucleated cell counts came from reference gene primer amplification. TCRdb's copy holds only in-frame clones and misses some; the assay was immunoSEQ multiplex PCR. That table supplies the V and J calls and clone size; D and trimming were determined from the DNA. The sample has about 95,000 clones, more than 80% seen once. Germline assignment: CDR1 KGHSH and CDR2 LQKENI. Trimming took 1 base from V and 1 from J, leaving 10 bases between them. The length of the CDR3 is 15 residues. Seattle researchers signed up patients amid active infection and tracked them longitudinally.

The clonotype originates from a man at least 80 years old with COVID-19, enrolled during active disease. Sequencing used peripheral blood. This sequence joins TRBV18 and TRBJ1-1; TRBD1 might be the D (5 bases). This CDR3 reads CASSPRDGGNTEAFF. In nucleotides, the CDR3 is TGTGCCAGCTCACCACGAGACGGGGGGAACACTGAAGCTTTCTTT.